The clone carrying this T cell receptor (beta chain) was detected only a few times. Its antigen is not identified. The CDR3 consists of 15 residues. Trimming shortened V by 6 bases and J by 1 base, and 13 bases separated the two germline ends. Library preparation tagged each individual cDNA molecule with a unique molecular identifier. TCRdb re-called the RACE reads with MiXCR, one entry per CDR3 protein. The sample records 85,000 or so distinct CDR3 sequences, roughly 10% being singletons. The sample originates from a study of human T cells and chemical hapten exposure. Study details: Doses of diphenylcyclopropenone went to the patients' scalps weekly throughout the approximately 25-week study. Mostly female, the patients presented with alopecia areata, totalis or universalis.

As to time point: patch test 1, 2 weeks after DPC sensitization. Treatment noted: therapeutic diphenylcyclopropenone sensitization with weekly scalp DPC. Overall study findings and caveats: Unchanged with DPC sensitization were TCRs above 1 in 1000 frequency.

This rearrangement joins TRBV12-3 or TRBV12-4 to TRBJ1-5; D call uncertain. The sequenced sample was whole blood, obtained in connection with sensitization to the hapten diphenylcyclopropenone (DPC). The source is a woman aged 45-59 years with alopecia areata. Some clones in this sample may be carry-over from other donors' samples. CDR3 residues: CASSPAPGSNQPQHF. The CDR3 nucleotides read TGTGCCAGCAGCCCTGCCCCGGGAAGCAATCAGCCCCAGCATTTT.